Detailed here is one T cell receptor (beta chain). Its recognized antigen is unknown. No per-base quality is available; no much larger clone lies one base away. Library prep was done by PCR. TCRdb records NextSeq 500 as the sequencer. Bulk TCR libraries were prepared as previously described, using TCR primers listed in Table S5. Purification of total RNA was performed with the Qiagen AllPrep DNA/RNA kit. Before any analysis, reads coming from multiple sequencing runs of the same library were combined into one pool. The paper's processing steps were these. Reads were retained only if their TCR constant sequence matched exactly, and those retained reads were trimmed to 150 nt and grouped according to their 12-nt molecular barcodes. Reads inside each barcode group were sub-clustered using a 15% Levenshtein threshold, and a quality-weighted consensus sequence was constructed for each RNA molecule. Non-functional sequences were excluded, and lower-count sequences lying one edit away from another sequence were also excluded. Based on a fit of two negative binomial distributions, barcode sub-clusters having less than 20% of the maximum read count were discarded. TCRdb trimmed public reads at Q25 via fastp, called clones via MiXCR and kept in-frame beta chains. Identical CDR3 proteins give one entry, which carries the most common genes and DNA. The V and J calls were not made by the authors but by TCRdb's processing. Within this sample are about 510,000 distinct CDR3 sequences, with around 23% of them counted one time only. Around 0.8% of the sample lies in the top ten.

Libraries of naive CD8 T cells were built from around 20,000 to 1,000,000 sorted cells, with 10%, 30% or 50% of the purified RNA used. Naive CD8 T cells were FACS-sorted as CD8+CD4-CCR7+CD45RA+ on a BD FACSAria II into RLT Plus buffer. Detection sensitivity was tested by spiking Jurkat RNA equal to some 11 TCR copies' worth into samples containing roughly 19,000-1,000,000 naive CD8 T cells. Enrichment of CD8 T cells was done with RosetteSep CD8+ T Cell Enrichment Cocktail plus Ficoll-Paque, and ACK red cell lysis came afterward. From its cysteine to its phenylalanine, the CDR3 spans 11 amino acids. The only DNA kept is the CDR3, 33 bases in frame from the first base. V sheds 5 bases and J sheds 5 bases, leaving 9 bases between their ends. Via the germline V gene (reference sequence), CDR1 is GTSNPN and CDR2 SVGIG. This entry belongs to a study of molecular identifiers for immune sequencing clone quantification (dated by TCRdb to 2016 to 2019). Background on the whole study: For a replicate experiment, RNA from around 20,000 or 99,000 naive CD8 T cells was divided into five aliquots, of which four were sequenced. This methods study used CD8 T cells to benchmark TCR RNA copy counting and molecular-identifier clustering-based TCR repertoire sequencing (MIDCIRS). The investigation overall reported the following: Modeling estimated about 2.8 recovered TCR RNA copies per cell, compared with about ten by digital PCR, which implies 30% to 35% capture efficiency. Clones above 20 RNA copies held over 99% of molecules in CMV-specific effector cells but under 1% in naive cells. A single cell's worth of spiked-in Jurkat TCR RNA was reported detectable even among about 1.1 million naive CD8 T cells. Identical TCR molecules sharing a barcode could cause highly expanded clone sizes to be underestimated. The naive libraries included spiked-in Jurkat TCR RNA (around 10 copies' worth), and this RNA is not part of the donor repertoire. When barcode sub-clustering was left out, chimeric consensus sequences inflated TCR diversity, with chimeras reaching as high as 47%.

This receptor was obtained from a human donor in good health. Some libraries in this study had Jurkat cell RNA spiked in. The rearrangement joined TRBV30 to TRBJ2-5; there is no confident call for the D gene. Sequencing input: naive CD8+ T cells from blood, with Jurkat cell RNA spiked in. The intended sense of this specimen's cell subset or site label: FACS-sorted CD8+CD4-CCR7+CD45RA+ naive T cells. At the DNA level, the sequence is TGTGCCTGGGGGCCCCTGGAGACCCAGTACTTC. It translates to CAWGPLETQYF.